This T cell receptor beta chain was sequenced in a study of blood T cell repertoires in COVID-19. Looking at the study overall: From T cells, B-cell-depleted T cells, or PBMCs came the material, which was cDNA or gDNA.

Original processing notes: For nucleated cells, counts were estimated from reference gene primer amplification. TCRdb's copy holds only in-frame clones and misses some; the assay was immunoSEQ multiplex PCR. The DNA gave D and trimming, while V, J and clone size come from that table. The sample contains approximately 97,000 clones, over 75% of which appear only once. Sequencing was carried out using peripheral blood. The TCR sequence derives from a human donor in a cohort sampled during active COVID-19.

DNA for the CDR3: TGTGCCACCAGTGATTTCAAACCCGAGGGGGACACCATATATTTT. This codes for CATSDFKPEGDTIYF. This sequence joins TRBV24-1 and TRBJ1-3; D is possibly TRBD1 (6 bases). The V gene's germline CDR1 is KGHDR and CDR2 SFDVKD. The CDR3 runs 15 residues. Trimming removed 1 base at V and 8 bases at J, with 14 bases between.